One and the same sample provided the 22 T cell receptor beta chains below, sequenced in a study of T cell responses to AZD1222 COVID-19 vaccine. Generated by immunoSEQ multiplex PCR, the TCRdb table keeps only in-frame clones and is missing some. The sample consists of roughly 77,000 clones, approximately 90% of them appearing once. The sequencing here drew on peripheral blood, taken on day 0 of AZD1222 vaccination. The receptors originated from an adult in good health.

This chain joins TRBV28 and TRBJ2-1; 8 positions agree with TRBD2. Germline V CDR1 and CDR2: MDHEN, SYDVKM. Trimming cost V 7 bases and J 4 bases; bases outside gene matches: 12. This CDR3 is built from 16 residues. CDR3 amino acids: CASTSTTSGAYNEQFF. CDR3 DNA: TGTGCCAGCACCTCGACAACTAGCGGAGCTTACAATGAGCAGTTCTTC. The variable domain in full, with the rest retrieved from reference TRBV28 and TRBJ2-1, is DVKVTQSSRYLVKRTGEKVFLECVQDMDHENMFWYRQDPGLGLRLIYFSYDVKMKEKGDIPEGYSVSREKKERFSLILESASTNQTSMYLCASTSTTSGAYNEQFFGPGTRLTVL.

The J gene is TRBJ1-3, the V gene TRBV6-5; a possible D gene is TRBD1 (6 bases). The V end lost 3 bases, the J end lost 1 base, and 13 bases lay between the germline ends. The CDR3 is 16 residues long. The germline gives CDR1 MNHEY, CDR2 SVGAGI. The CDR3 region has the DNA TGTGCCAGCAGTTATGGTGGGGGGGCGTCTGGAAACACCATATATTTT. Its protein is CASSYGGGASGNTIYF.

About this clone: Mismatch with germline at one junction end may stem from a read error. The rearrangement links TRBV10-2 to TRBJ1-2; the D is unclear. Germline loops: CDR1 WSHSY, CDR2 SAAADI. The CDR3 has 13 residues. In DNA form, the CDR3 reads TGCGCCACCAGTCGCCAGTCCATAAATGGCTACACCTTC. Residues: CATSRQSINGYTF.

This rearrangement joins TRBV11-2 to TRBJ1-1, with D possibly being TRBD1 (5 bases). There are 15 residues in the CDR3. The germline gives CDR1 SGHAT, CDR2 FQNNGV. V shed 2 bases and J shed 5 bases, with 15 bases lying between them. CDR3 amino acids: CASSLILGGSTEAFF. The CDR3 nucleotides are TGTGCCAGCAGCTTAATACTTGGGGGGTCAACTGAAGCTTTCTTT.

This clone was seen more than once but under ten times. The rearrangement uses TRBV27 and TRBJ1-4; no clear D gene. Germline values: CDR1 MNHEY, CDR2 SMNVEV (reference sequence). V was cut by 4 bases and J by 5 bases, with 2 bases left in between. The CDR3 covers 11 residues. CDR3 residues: CASSSNEKLFF. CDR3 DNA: TGTGCCAGCAGTTCAAATGAAAAACTGTTTTTT.

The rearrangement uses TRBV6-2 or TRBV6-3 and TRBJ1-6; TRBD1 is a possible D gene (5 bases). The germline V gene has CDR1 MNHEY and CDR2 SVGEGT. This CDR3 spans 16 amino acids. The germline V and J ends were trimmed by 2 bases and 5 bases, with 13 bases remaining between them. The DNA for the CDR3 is TGTGCCAGCAGTTACGTCCAAGGGGCGAATAATTCACCCCTCCACTTT. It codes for CASSYVQGANNSPLHF.

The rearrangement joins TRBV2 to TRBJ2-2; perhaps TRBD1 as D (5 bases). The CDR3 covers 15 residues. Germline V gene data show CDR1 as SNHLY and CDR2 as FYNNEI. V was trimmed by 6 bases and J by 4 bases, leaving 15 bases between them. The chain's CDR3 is CASRPRVQTTGELFF. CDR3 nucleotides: TGTGCCAGCAGGCCCAGGGTACAGACCACCGGGGAGCTGTTTTTT.

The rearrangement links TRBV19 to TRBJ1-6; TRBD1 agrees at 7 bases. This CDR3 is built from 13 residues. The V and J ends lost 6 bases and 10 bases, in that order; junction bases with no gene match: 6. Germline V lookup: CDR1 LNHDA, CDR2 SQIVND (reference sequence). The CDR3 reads CASSSTGVSPLHF. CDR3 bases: TGTGCCAGTAGCTCCACAGGGGTATCACCCCTCCACTTT.

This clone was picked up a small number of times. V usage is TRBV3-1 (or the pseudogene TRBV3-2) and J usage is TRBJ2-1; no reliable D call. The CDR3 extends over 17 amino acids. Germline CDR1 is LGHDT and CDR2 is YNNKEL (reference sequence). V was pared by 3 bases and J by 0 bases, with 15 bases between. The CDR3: CASSHVGSLSSYNEQFF. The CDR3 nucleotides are TGTGCCAGCAGCCACGTGGGCTCTTTAAGCTCCTACAATGAGCAGTTCTTC.

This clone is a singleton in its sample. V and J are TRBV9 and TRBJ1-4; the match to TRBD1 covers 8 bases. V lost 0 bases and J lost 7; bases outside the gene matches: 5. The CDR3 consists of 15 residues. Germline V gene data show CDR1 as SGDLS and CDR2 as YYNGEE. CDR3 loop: CASSVGSGGIEKLFF. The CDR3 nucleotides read TGTGCCAGCAGCGTAGGATCAGGGGGCATTGAAAAACTGTTTTTT.

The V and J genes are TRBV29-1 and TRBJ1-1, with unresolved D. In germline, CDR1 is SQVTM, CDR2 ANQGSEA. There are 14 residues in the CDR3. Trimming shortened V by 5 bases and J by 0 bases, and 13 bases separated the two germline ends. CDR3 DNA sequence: TGCAGCGTTTCCTCCAGCAACTTGAACACTGAAGCTTTCTTT. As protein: CSVSSSNLNTEAFF.

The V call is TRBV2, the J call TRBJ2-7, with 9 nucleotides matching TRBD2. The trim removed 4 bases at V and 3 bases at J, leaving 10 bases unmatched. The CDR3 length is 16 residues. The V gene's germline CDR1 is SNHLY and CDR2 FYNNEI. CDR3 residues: CASSVGRGGALYEQYF. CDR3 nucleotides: TGTGCCAGCAGTGTGGGTCGCGGGGGGGCCCTCTACGAGCAGTACTTC.

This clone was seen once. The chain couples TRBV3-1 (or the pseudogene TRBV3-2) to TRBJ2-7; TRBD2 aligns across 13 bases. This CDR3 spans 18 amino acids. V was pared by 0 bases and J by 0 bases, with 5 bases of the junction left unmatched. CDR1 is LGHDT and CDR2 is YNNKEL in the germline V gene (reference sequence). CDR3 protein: CASSQDPRLAGGSYEQYF. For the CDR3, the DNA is TGTGCCAGCAGCCAAGATCCGCGACTAGCGGGGGGCTCCTACGAGCAGTACTTC.

The CDR3 bases are TGTGCCAGCAGCTTAGATTATTCCGGGGATACGCAGTATTTT. It yields the protein CASSLDYSGDTQYF. The chain couples TRBV11-2 to TRBJ2-3; D is ambiguous. Germline V gives CDR1 SGHAT, CDR2 FQNNGV. The CDR3 runs 14 residues. V was shortened by 0 bases and J by 6 bases, with 10 bases between the two germline ends.

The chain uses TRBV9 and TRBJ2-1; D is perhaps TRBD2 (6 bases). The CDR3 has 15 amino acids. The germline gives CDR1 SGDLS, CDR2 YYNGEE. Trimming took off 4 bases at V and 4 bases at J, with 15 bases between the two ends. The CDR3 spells CASSSRAGRYNEQFF. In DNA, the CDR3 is TGTGCCAGCAGCTCCCGGGCGGGGCGATACAATGAGCAGTTCTTC. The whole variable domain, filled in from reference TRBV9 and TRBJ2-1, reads DSGVTQTPKHLITATGQRVTLRCSPRSGDLSVYWYQQSLDQGLQFLIQYYNGEERAKGNILERFSAQQFPDLHSELNLSSLELGDSALYFCASSSRAGRYNEQFFGPGTRLTVL.

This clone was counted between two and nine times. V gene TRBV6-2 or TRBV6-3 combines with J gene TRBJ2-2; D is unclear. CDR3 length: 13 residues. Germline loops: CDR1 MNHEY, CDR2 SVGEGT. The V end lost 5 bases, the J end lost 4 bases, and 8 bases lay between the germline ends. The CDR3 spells CASSGAFTGELFF. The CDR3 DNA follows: TGTGCCAGCAGTGGAGCTTTCACCGGGGAGCTGTTTTTT.

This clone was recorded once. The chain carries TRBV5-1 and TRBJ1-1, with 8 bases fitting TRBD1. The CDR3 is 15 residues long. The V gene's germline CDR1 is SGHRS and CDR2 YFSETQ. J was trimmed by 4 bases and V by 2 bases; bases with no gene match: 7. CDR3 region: CASSLQTGQATEAFF. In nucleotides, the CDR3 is TGCGCCAGCAGCTTACAAACGGGACAGGCCACTGAAGCTTTCTTT. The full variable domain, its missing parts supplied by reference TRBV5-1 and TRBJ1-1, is KAGVTQTPRYLIKTRGQQVTLSCSPISGHRSVSWYQQTPGQGLQFLFEYFSETQRNKGNFPGRFSGRQFSNSRSEMNVSTLELGDSALYLCASSLQTGQATEAFFGQGTRLTVV.

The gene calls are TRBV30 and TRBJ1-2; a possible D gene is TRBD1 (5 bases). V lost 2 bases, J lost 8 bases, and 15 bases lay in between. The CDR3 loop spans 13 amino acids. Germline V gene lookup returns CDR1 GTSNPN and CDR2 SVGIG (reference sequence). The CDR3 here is CAWSRQGSRGYTF. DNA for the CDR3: TGTGCCTGGAGTAGGCAGGGAAGTAGGGGCTACACCTTC.

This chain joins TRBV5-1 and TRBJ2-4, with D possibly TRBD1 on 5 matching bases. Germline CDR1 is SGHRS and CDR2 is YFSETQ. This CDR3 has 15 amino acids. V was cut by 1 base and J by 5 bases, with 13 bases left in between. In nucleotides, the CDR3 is TGCGCCAGCAGCTTGTCCTGGACACCCCAAAACATTCAGTACTTC. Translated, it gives CASSLSWTPQNIQYF.

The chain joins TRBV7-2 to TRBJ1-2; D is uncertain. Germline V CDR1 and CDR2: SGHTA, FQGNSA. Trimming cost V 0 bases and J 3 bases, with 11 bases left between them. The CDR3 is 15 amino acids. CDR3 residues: CASSLAQKAHYGYTF. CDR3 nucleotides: TGTGCCAGCAGCTTAGCGCAAAAGGCCCACTATGGCTACACCTTC.

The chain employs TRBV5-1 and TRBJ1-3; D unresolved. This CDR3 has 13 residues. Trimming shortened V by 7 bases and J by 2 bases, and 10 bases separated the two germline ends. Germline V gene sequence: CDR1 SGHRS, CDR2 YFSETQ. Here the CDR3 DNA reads TGCGCCAGCGGGAACGAGGCTGGAAACACCATATATTTT. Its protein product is CASGNEAGNTIYF. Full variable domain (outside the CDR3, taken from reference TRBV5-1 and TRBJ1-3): KAGVTQTPRYLIKTRGQQVTLSCSPISGHRSVSWYQQTPGQGLQFLFEYFSETQRNKGNFPGRFSGRQFSNSRSEMNVSTLELGDSALYLCASGNEAGNTIYFGEGSWLTVV.

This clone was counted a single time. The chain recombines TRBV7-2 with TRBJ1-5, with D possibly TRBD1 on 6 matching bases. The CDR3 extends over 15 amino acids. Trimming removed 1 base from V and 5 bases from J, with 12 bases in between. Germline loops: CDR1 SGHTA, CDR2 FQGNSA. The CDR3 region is CASSLEGRGHQPQHF. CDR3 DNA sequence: TGTGCCAGCAGCTTAGAGGGCAGGGGACATCAGCCCCAGCATTTT.